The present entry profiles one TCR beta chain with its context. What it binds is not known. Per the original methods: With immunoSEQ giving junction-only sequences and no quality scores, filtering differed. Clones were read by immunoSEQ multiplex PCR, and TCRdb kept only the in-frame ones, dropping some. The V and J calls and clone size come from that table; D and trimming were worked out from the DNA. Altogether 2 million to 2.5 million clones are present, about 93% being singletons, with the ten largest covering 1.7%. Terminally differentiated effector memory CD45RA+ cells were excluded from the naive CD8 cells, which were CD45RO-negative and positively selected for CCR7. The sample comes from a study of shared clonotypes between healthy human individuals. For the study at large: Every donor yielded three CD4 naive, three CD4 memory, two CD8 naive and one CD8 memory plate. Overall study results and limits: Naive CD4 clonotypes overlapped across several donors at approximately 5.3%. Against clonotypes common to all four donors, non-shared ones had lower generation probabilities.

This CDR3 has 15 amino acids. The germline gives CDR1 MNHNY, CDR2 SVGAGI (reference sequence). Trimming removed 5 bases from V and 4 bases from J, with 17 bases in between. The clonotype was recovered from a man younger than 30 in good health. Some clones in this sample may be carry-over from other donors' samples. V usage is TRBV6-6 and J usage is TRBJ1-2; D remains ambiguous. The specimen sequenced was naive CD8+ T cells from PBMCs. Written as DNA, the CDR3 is TGTGCCAGCAGTGGAGGCGGGCAGGCCAGCTATGGCTACACCTTC. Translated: CASSGGGQASYGYTF.